These 10 T cell receptor beta chains came from one sample sequenced in a study of blood T cell repertoires in COVID-19. Sequencing was performed with immunoSEQ multiplex PCR; in TCRdb, only in-frame clones are kept and a portion is missing. This repertoire shows a few hundred thousand clones, approximately 85% found once; its top ten account for roughly 2%. The sequenced material came from PBMCs or T cells enriched from blood (not recorded which). The receptors were gathered from a man aged 25 to 40 who had recovered from COVID-19.

The CDR3 DNA follows: TGTGCCAGCAGCACCCCGGGTCCGAACACTGAAGCTTTCTTT. This codes for CASSTPGPNTEAFF. The chain employs TRBV5-4 and TRBJ1-1; D not resolved. Trimming stripped 4 bases from V and 1 base from J, with 11 bases between. The CDR3 totals 14 residues. In germline, CDR1 is SGHNT, CDR2 YYREEE (reference sequence).

The chain links TRBV27 to TRBJ2-7; 15 bases line up with TRBD2. J gave up 0 bases and V 5 bases, and 23 bases lay outside the gene matches. The CDR3 extends over 23 amino acids. Germline values: CDR1 MNHEY, CDR2 SMNVEV (reference sequence). This CDR3 reads CASSGGIDTTGTSGGKSSYEQYF. The DNA of the CDR3 is TGTGCCAGCAGTGGAGGGATCGACACGACCGGGACTAGCGGGGGGAAGAGCTCCTACGAGCAGTACTTC.

Worth noting for this clone: Different DNA sequences within this sample yield the same CDR3. The chain links TRBV30 to TRBJ1-5; D is undetermined. CDR1 is GTSNPN, CDR2 SVGIG, per germline (reference sequence). The CDR3 extends over 14 amino acids. The V end lost 0 bases, the J end lost 3 bases, and 9 bases lay between the germline ends. The CDR3 protein is CAWSVPQFNQPQHF. CDR3 nucleotide sequence: TGTGCCTGGAGTGTACCGCAGTTCAATCAGCCCCAGCATTTT.

The chain couples TRBV25-1 to TRBJ1-5; D unclear. CDR1 is MGHDK, CDR2 SYGVNS, per germline. CDR3 length: 11 amino acids. The V end was cut by 5 bases, the J end by 6 bases, with 5 bases between. DNA of the CDR3: TGTGCCAGCAGTTTCCGTCAGCCCCAGCATTTT. Amino acids: CASSFRQPQHF.

The J gene is TRBJ1-1, the V gene TRBV5-1, with D possibly matching TRBD1 (6 bases). V was trimmed by 1 base and J by 0 bases, leaving 13 bases between them. This CDR3 is 16 amino acids long. Germline assignment: CDR1 SGHRS and CDR2 YFSETQ. The CDR3, as DNA: TGCGCCAGCAGCTTGATCGGGGGGCGGGTGAACACTGAAGCTTTCTTT. Protein sequence: CASSLIGGRVNTEAFF.

The genes are TRBV7-9 and TRBJ1-1; D call uncertain. Germline CDR1 is SEHNR and CDR2 is FQNEAQ (reference sequence). Trimming removed 5 bases at V and 2 bases at J, with 15 bases between. The CDR3 runs 15 residues. The CDR3 DNA reads TGTGCCAGCAGCATTCACATGAACCATAACACTGAAGCTTTCTTT. Its translation is CASSIHMNHNTEAFF. Looking up the rest from reference TRBV7-9 and TRBJ1-1 gives the full variable domain: DTGVSQNPRHKITKRGQNVTFRCDPISEHNRLYWYRQTLGQGPEFLTYFQNEAQLEKSRLLSDRFSAERPKGSFSTLEIQRTEQGDSAMYLCASSIHMNHNTEAFFGQGTRLTVV.

This clone was seen a handful of times. J is TRBJ1-5 and V is TRBV19, with TRBD1 matching 10 bases. CDR3 length: 15 residues. Per germline, CDR1 LNHDA and CDR2 SQIVND (reference sequence). After removal of 5 bases from V and 5 bases from J, the junction contained 6 bases not matched to a gene. The CDR3 sequence is CASSSTGTGDQPQHF. CDR3 coding DNA: TGTGCCAGTAGTTCTACCGGGACAGGGGATCAGCCCCAGCATTTT.

The J gene is TRBJ1-5, the V gene TRBV19; 10 positions match TRBD1. Losses at the gene ends were 4 bases for V and 6 bases for J; bases not matched to a gene: 6. CDR1 is LNHDA and CDR2 is SQIVND in the germline V gene (reference sequence). The CDR3 is 15 residues long. Here the CDR3 reads CASSTPGQGSQPQHF. The DNA for the CDR3 is TGTGCCAGTAGTACCCCGGGACAGGGGAGTCAGCCCCAGCATTTT.

The chain recombines TRBV6-5 with TRBJ1-5; 10 bases agree with TRBD1. CDR1 is MNHEY, CDR2 SVGAGI, per germline. The CDR3 runs 14 residues. V was pared by 9 bases and J by 2 bases, with 4 bases of the junction left unmatched. CDR3 in amino acids: CASQGTGGNQPQHF. CDR3 coding DNA: TGTGCCAGTCAAGGGACAGGGGGCAATCAGCCCCAGCATTTT.

The chain couples TRBV7-9 to TRBJ2-2; 9 bases agree with TRBD2. CDR3 length: 15 amino acids. V shed 5 bases and J 3 bases; nucleotides not matched to a gene: 4. The germline V gene has CDR1 SEHNR and CDR2 FQNEAQ (reference sequence). The CDR3 loop reads CASSEGLAYTGELFF. The CDR3 nucleotides read TGTGCCAGCAGCGAGGGACTAGCATACACCGGGGAGCTGTTTTTT.